This TCR beta chain came from a study of blood T cells in healthy people across ages. The study, taken as a whole, reports: Diversity was higher, and naive CD4+ cells more numerous, in long-lived donors than in aged donors.

The CDR3 totals 14 residues. After removal of 6 bases from V and 7 bases from J, the junction contained 9 bases not matched to a gene. CDR1 DFQATT and CDR2 SNEGSKA come from the germline V gene (reference sequence). Donor samples were obtained from healthy Caucasian individuals from Russia, aged 6 to 90. Each sample provided at least 6 micrograms of extracted total RNA. With regard to this clonotype: No antigen is known for it.

Primed by a sample-barcoded 5' primer and a J-beta primer mix, a second PCR proceeded for about 7 to 11 cycles. Via MiXCR, TCRdb re-called the 5' RACE reads, giving one row per CDR3 protein. The sample lists approximately 800,000 distinct CDR3 sequences; 20% to 25% were seen once. These data were also reused for a study on T cells of mothers and their children.

The TCR originated in a boy younger than 18 in good health. Sequencing input: blood. The V gene is TRBV20-1, the J gene TRBJ2-5; TRBD2 aligns across 12 bases. DNA for the CDR3: TGCAGTGCGTGGACTAGCGGGGCCCGGGGGACCCAGTACTTC. Translated, it gives CSAWTSGARGTQYF.